Each of the 5 T cell receptor beta chains below was sequenced from the same sample in a study of cytomegalovirus exposure and HLA in healthy donors. The PCR used 60 Vbeta and 13 Jbeta primers. Assay: immunoSEQ multiplex PCR; the TCRdb copy retains only in-frame clones and omits some. The data show approximately 75,000 clones, about 72% seen once. Sample: PBMCs. These receptors were taken from a man aged 35 to 55 in good health and CMV-seropositive.

There are a few counts of this clone. The gene calls are TRBV5-1 and TRBJ2-1; TRBD2 matches at 10 bases. Trimming removed 4 bases from V and 4 bases from J; junction bases left unmatched: 11. Germline V lookup: CDR1 SGHRS, CDR2 YFSETQ. The CDR3 is made up of 17 amino acids. For the CDR3, the DNA is TGCGCCAGCAGCCCGGGGGTAGCGGGGGGACTTTACAATGAGCAGTTCTTC. Translation: CASSPGVAGGLYNEQFF.

This clone has a handful of counts. The gene calls are TRBV6-5 and TRBJ1-5, with TRBD1 matching 9 bases. After removal of 6 bases from V and 6 bases from J, the junction contained 6 bases not matched to a gene. The CDR3 spans 14 residues. Germline V gives CDR1 MNHEY, CDR2 SVGAGI. The CDR3 sequence: CASSPGTGLQPQHF. The CDR3 bases are TGTGCCAGCAGCCCCGGGACAGGGCTTCAGCCCCAGCATTTT.

The chain links TRBV6-6 to TRBJ2-5; a possible D gene is TRBD2 (5 bases). V was trimmed by 3 bases and J by 5 bases, leaving 10 bases between them. Germline V gene sequence: CDR1 MNHNY, CDR2 SVGAGI (reference sequence). This CDR3 contains 13 residues. CDR3 loop: CASSYYAGETQYF. The CDR3 DNA sequence: TGTGCCAGCAGTTATTATGCGGGTGAGACCCAGTACTTC.

In this sample, this clone turned up a few times. V and J are TRBV30 and TRBJ1-2, with D possibly matching TRBD1 (6 bases). Germline loops: CDR1 GTSNPN, CDR2 SVGIG (reference sequence). This CDR3 region has 14 residues. V was shortened by 6 bases and J by 3 bases, with 17 bases between the two germline ends. In DNA form, the CDR3 reads TGTGCCTGCCTCAGGGGAGATGTGGACTATGGCTACACCTTC. It encodes CACLRGDVDYGYTF. The entire variable domain, with the rest obtained from reference TRBV30 and TRBJ1-2, is as follows: SQTIHQWPATLVQPVGSPLSLECTVEGTSNPNLYWYRQAAGRGLQLLFYSVGIGQISSEVPQNLSASRPQDRQFILSSKKLLLSDSGFYLCACLRGDVDYGYTFGSGTRLTVV.

The chain employs TRBV6-5 and TRBJ2-1; TRBD2 aligns across 10 bases. The trim removed 3 bases at V and 5 bases at J, leaving 4 bases unmatched. Germline V gene lookup returns CDR1 MNHEY and CDR2 SVGAGI. The CDR3 loop spans 15 amino acids. CDR3 loop: CASSYTLAGDNEQFF. The DNA of the CDR3 is TGTGCCAGCAGTTATACGCTAGCGGGGGACAATGAGCAGTTCTTC.